This T cell receptor beta chain originates from a study of T cells after yellow fever vaccination. General study points: Weaker, the secondary response had a peak occurring faster, on day 5 versus 15.

This clonotype came up once. Its antigen is as yet unknown. V shed 4 bases, J shed 3 bases, and the junction held 8 bases outside the gene matches. CDR1 MNHNS and CDR2 SASEGT come from the germline V gene. The CDR3 is made up of 15 amino acids. The 5'RACE template-switching step produced TCR cDNA and added a universal primer site and UMIs. TCRdb reanalysed the 5' RACE reads using MiXCR and keeps one entry per CDR3 protein. The sample has hundreds of thousands of distinct CDR3 sequences; approximately 10% are singletons. V gene TRBV6-1 combines with J gene TRBJ2-7; the match to TRBD1 covers 8 bases. This specimen consisted of CD4+ T cells sorted from PBMCs, obtained 5 days after the yellow fever booster vaccination. This sequence originates from a man aged 18-30 years who received the YFV17D yellow fever vaccine. The CDR3 DNA reads TGTGCCAGCAGTGGTAACAGGGGGACCGTCTACGAGCAGTACTTC. Its protein is CASSGNRGTVYEQYF.